The entry below gives a single TCR beta chain sequence along with its context. In Seattle, patients joined the study during active infection and were tracked longitudinally. The sample originates from a study of blood T cell repertoires in COVID-19. In the study overall: Acute and convalescent COVID-19 samples came from the United States, Italy and Spain. PBMCs, B-cell-depleted T cells, or T cells were the source of the cDNA or gDNA that made up the material.

Clones were read by immunoSEQ multiplex PCR, and TCRdb kept only the in-frame ones, dropping some. The sample carries more than 300,000 clones, approximately 91% recorded once. With 5 bases removed from V and 7 bases from J, the gap between germline ends came to 18 bases. The CDR3 spans 14 residues. Germline V lookup: CDR1 MNHEY, CDR2 SMNVEV (reference sequence). The sample was peripheral blood. This chain uses TRBV27 with TRBJ2-7; D may be TRBD2 (5 bases). The clonotype was recovered from a woman aged 70-85 years with COVID-19, enrolled during active disease. The CDR3 loop reads CASSIRESYVEQYF. In DNA form, the CDR3 reads TGTGCCAGCAGTATCCGGGAATCCTATGTTGAGCAGTACTTC.